This T cell receptor (beta chain) was sequenced for a study of blood T cell repertoires in COVID-19. Germline V gene lookup returns CDR1 SEHNR and CDR2 FQNEAQ (reference sequence). After removal of 4 bases from V and 8 bases from J, the junction contained 5 bases not matched to a gene. The CDR3 is made up of 14 amino acids. The data were produced by immunoSEQ multiplex PCR, yet TCRdb's version contains in-frame clones alone and is incomplete. The repertoire holds about 480,000 clones, 70% to 90% seen once, with about 2% in the top ten. The sample holds a few counts of this clone. The receptor was derived from a young woman with acute COVID-19. The chain links TRBV7-9 to TRBJ1-3; 10 bases are shared with TRBD1. Sequencing input: PBMCs or T cells enriched from blood (not recorded which). Written as DNA, the CDR3 is TGTGCCAGCAGCTCGAGGACAGGGGGTGACACCATATATTTT. As protein: CASSSRTGGDTIYF. Using reference TRBV7-9 and TRBJ1-3 for the parts outside the CDR3, the full variable domain is DTGVSQNPRHKITKRGQNVTFRCDPISEHNRLYWYRQTLGQGPEFLTYFQNEAQLEKSRLLSDRFSAERPKGSFSTLEIQRTEQGDSAMYLCASSSRTGGDTIYFGEGSWLTVV.